What follows are 10 T cell receptor beta chains derived from one specimen sequenced in a study of blood T cell repertoires in COVID-19. Repertoires were generated with immunoSEQ multiplex PCR, while TCRdb's copy carries only in-frame clones and drops some. The sample lists about 340,000 clones; approximately 91% were seen once. Material for sequencing was peripheral blood. The receptor source for this set is a woman between 70 and 85 years old with COVID-19, enrolled during active disease.

The genes are TRBV11-2 and TRBJ2-5; 10 bases map to TRBD2. The germline CDR1 and CDR2 sequences are SGHAT and FQNNGV. The trim removed 1 base at V and 3 bases at J, leaving 8 bases unmatched. The CDR3 has 17 amino acids. The CDR3: CASSLVGSLAGEETQYF. The CDR3 coding sequence is TGTGCCAGCAGCTTAGTTGGAAGTCTAGCGGGGGAAGAGACCCAGTACTTC.

This chain links TRBV6-5 with TRBJ1-1, with TRBD1 matching over 11 bases. The ends lost 6 bases at V and 4 bases at J; junction bases unmatched: 7. Germline CDR1 is MNHEY and CDR2 is SVGAGI. The CDR3 covers 15 residues. The DNA of the CDR3 is TGTGCCAGCAGAGGACAGGGGGCGCAGGGCACTGAAGCTTTCTTT. It translates to CASRGQGAQGTEAFF.

The gene calls are TRBV30 and TRBJ1-2; possibly TRBD1 for D (5 bases). V was shortened by 4 bases and J by 8 bases, with 11 bases between the two germline ends. Germline values: CDR1 GTSNPN, CDR2 SVGIG (reference sequence). This CDR3 is 11 amino acids long. In DNA form, the CDR3 reads TGTGCCTGGACTTTCGGGGGAGGCTACACCTTC. This translates into CAWTFGGGYTF.

The J gene is TRBJ2-3, the V gene TRBV5-1, with TRBD2 matching 11 bases. Looked up from germline, CDR1 is SGHRS and CDR2 is YFSETQ. CDR3 length equals 16 residues. With 4 bases clipped from V and 0 bases from J, the junction kept 4 bases outside the gene matches. The CDR3 protein is CASSLGLAESTDTQYF. The DNA for the CDR3 is TGCGCCAGCAGCCTGGGACTAGCGGAGAGCACAGATACGCAGTATTTT. Full variable domain (missing parts from reference TRBV5-1 and TRBJ2-3): KAGVTQTPRYLIKTRGQQVTLSCSPISGHRSVSWYQQTPGQGLQFLFEYFSETQRNKGNFPGRFSGRQFSNSRSEMNVSTLELGDSALYLCASSLGLAESTDTQYFGPGTRLTVL.

J is TRBJ1-2 and V is TRBV27; TRBD1 matches at 8 bases. With V trimmed by 0 bases and J by 6 bases, 6 bases remained unmatched. CDR3 size: 15 residues. Germline loops: CDR1 MNHEY, CDR2 SMNVEV (reference sequence). CDR3 loop: CASSLSAGGLNGYTF. The DNA of the CDR3 is TGTGCCAGCAGTTTATCGGCAGGGGGCTTGAATGGCTACACCTTC.

CDR3 sequence: CASSVSGERYNEQFF. The CDR3 DNA reads as TGTGCCAGCAGTGTTAGCGGGGAGCGATACAATGAGCAGTTCTTC. The chain recombines TRBV2 with TRBJ2-1; 8 nucleotides match TRBD2. J lost 4 bases, V lost 4 bases, and 6 bases had no gene match. Germline V gives CDR1 SNHLY, CDR2 FYNNEI. The CDR3 has 15 amino acids.

The chain joins TRBV27 to TRBJ1-2, with TRBD1 matching 9 bases. This CDR3 has 12 amino acids. CDR1 and CDR2 from the germline V gene are MNHEY and SMNVEV (reference sequence). V shed 4 bases and J 8 bases; nucleotides not matched to a gene: 2. CDR3 loop: CASSSGQGGYTF. For the CDR3, the DNA is TGTGCCAGCAGTTCCGGACAGGGGGGCTACACCTTC.

The chain carries TRBV5-1 and TRBJ2-2; 7 nucleotides agree with TRBD1. Germline V gene data show CDR1 as SGHRS and CDR2 as YFSETQ. The V gene end was trimmed by 3 bases and the J gene end by 7 bases; junction bases not matched to a gene: 9. The CDR3 is 15 residues long. CDR3 sequence reads: CASSWGQTFDGELFF. The CDR3 DNA is TGCGCCAGCAGCTGGGGACAGACTTTTGACGGGGAGCTGTTTTTT.

There are a few counts of this clone. The chain uses TRBV18 and TRBJ1-6, with D unclear. CDR3 length: 15 residues. The germline V gene has CDR1 KGHSH and CDR2 LQKENI. Deletions cut 1 base from V and 8 bases from J, with 12 bases between. CDR3 coding DNA: TGTGCCAGCTCACCACGGGTGGGCTCGGATTCACCCCTCCACTTT. Amino acid sequence: CASSPRVGSDSPLHF. The whole variable domain, remainder taken from reference TRBV18 and TRBJ1-6, is NAGVMQNPRHLVRRRGQEARLRCSPMKGHSHVYWYRQLPEEGLKFMVYLQKENIIDESGMPKERFSAEFPKEGPSILRIQQVVRGDSAAYFCASSPRVGSDSPLHFGNGTRLTVT.

This clone has only one observation. The chain links TRBV11-2 to TRBJ2-3, with TRBD2 matching over 9 bases. The J segment lost 1 base and the V segment lost 3 bases, leaving 5 bases of the junction unmatched. Germline V gene data show CDR1 as SGHAT and CDR2 as FQNNGV. This CDR3 region has 16 residues. The CDR3 region has the DNA TGTGCCAGCAGCTTCCGTGTAGCGGGGGGCACAGATACGCAGTATTTT. This gives the protein CASSFRVAGGTDTQYF.